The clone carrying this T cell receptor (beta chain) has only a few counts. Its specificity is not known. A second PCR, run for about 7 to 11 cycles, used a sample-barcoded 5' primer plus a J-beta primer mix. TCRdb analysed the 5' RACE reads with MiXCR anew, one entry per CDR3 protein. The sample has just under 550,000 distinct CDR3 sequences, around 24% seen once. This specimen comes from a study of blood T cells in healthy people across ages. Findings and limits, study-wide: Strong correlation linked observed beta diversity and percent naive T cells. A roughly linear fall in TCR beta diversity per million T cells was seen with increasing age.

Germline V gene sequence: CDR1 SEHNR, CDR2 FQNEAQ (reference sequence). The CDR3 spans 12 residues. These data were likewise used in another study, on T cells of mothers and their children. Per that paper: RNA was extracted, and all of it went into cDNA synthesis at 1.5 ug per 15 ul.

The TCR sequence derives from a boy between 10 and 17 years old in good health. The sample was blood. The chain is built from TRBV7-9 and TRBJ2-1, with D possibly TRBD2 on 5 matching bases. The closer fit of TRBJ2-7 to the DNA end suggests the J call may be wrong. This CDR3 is CASTQRTGKQYF. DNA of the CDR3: TGTGCCAGCACCCAAAGGACTGGGAAGCAGTACTTC.